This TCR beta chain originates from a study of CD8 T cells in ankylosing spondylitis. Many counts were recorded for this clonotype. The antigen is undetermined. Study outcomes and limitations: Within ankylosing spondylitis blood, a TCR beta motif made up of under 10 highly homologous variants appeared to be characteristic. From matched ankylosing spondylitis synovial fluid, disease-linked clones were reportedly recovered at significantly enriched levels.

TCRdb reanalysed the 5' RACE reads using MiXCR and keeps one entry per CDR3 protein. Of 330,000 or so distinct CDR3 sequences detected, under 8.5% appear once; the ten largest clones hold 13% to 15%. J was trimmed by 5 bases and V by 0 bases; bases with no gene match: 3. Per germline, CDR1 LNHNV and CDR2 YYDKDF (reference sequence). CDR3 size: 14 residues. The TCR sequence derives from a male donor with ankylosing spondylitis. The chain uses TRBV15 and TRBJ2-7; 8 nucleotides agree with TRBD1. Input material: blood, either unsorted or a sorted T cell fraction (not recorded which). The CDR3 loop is CATSRDQGAHEQYF. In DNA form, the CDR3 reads TGTGCCACCAGCAGAGATCAGGGGGCGCACGAGCAGTACTTC. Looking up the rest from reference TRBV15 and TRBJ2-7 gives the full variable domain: DAMVIQNPRYQVTQFGKPVTLSCSQTLNHNVMYWYQQKSSQAPKLLFHYYDKDFNNEADTPDNFQSRRPNTSFCFLDIRSPGLGDTAMYLCATSRDQGAHEQYFGPGTRLTVT.